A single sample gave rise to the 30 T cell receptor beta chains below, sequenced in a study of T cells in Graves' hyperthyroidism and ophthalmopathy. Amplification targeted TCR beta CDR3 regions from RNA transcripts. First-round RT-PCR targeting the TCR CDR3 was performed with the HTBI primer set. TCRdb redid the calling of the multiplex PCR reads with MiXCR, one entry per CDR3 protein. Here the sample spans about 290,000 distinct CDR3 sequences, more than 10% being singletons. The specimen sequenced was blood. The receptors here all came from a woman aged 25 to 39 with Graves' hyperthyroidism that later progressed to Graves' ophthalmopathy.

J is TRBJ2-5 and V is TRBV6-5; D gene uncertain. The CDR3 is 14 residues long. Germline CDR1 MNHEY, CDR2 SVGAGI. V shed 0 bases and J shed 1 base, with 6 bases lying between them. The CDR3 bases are TGTGCCAGCAGTTACTCCAGTACCCAAGAGACCCAGTACTTC. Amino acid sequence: CASSYSSTQETQYF.

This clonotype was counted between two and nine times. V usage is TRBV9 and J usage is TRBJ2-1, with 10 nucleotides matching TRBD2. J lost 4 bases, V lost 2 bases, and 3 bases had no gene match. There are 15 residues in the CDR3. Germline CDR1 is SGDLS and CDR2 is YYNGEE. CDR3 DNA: TGTGCCAGCAGCGTGGGGACTAGCGTTTACAATGAGCAGTTCTTC. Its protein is CASSVGTSVYNEQFF.

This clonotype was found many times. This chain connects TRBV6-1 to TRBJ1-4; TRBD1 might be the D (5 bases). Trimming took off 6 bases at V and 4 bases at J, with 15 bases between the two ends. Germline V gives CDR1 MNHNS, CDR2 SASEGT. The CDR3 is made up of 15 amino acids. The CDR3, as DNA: TGTGCCAGCAGAAATAACGGGGCTGGTAATGAAAAACTGTTTTTT. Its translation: CASRNNGAGNEKLFF.

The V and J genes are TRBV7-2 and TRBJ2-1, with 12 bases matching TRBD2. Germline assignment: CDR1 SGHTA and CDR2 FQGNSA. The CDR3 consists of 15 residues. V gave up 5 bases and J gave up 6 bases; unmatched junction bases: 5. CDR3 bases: TGTGCCAGCAGCAAAACTAGCGGGGGGCTCAATGAGCAGTTCTTC. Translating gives CASSKTSGGLNEQFF.

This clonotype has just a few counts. CDR3 protein: CASSQKSGLADYNEQFF. DNA for the CDR3: TGCGCCAGCAGCCAAAAATCGGGACTAGCGGACTACAATGAGCAGTTCTTC. The rearrangement links TRBV4-1 to TRBJ2-1; 11 bases align to TRBD2. The CDR3 spans 17 residues. Germline CDR1 is MGHRA and CDR2 is YSYEKL. V shed 2 bases, J shed 3 bases, and the junction held 6 bases outside the gene matches.

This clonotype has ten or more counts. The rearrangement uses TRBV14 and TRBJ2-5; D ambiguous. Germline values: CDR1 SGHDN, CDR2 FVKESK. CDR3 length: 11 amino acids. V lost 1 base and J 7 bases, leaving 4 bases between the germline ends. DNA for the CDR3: TGTGCCAGCAGCCAAGCGGGGACCCAGTACTTC. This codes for CASSQAGTQYF.

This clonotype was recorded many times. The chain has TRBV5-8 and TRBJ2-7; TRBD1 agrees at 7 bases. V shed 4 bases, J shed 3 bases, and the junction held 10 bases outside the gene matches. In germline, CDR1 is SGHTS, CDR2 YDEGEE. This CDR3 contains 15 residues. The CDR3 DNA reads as TGTGCCAGCAGCGGCAAGACAGGGATTTACTACGAGCAGTACTTC. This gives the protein CASSGKTGIYYEQYF.

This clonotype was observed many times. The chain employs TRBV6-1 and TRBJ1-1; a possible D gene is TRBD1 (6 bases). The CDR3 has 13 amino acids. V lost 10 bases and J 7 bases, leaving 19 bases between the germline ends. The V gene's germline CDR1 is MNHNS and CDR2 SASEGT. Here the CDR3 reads CATPGQPEGEAFF. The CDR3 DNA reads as TGTGCCACCCCCGGACAGCCTGAGGGTGAAGCTTTCTTT.

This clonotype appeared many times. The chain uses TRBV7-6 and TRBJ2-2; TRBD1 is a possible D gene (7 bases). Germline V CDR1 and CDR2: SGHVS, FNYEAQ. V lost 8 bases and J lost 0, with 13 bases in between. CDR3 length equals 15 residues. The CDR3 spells CASSRGDANTGELFF. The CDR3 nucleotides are TGTGCCAGCTCCAGGGGGGACGCGAACACCGGGGAGCTGTTTTTT.

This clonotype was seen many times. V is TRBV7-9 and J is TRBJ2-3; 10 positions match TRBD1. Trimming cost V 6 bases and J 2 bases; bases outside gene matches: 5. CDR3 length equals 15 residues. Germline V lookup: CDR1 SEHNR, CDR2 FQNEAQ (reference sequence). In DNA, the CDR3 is TGTGCCAGCAGGTCCGGGACAGGGGTCACAGATACGCAGTATTTT. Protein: CASRSGTGVTDTQYF.

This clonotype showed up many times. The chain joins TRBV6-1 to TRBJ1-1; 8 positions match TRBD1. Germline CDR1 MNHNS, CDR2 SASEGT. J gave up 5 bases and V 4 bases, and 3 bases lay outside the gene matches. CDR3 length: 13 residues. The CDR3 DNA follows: TGTGCCAGCAGTGGACAGGGGAGGACTGAAGCTTTCTTT. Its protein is CASSGQGRTEAFF.

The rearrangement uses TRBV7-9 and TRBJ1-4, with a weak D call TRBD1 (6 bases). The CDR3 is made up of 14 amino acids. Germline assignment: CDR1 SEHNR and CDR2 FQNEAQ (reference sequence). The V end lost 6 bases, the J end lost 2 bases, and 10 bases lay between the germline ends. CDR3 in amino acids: CASRSRGTNEKLFF. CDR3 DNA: TGTGCCAGCAGGTCCAGGGGCACTAATGAAAAACTGTTTTTT.

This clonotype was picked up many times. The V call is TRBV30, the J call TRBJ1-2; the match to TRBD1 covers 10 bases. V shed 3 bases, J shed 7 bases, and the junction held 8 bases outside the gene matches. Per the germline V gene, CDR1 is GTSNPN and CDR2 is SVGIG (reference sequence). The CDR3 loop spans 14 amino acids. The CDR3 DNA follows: TGTGCCTGGAGGGAGACAGGGGGCGCGAGTGGCTACACCTTC. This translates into CAWRETGGASGYTF.

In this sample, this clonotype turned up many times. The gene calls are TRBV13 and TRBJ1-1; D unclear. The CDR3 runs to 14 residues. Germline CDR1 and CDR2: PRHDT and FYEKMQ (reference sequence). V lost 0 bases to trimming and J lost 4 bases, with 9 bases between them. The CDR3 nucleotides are TGTGCCAGCAGCTTAGGGCCGTTCCTCACTGAAGCTTTCTTT. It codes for CASSLGPFLTEAFF.

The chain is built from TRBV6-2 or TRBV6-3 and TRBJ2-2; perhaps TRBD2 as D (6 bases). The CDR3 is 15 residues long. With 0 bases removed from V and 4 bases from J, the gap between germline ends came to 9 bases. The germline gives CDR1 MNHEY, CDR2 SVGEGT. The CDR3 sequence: CASSYSAGPTGELFF. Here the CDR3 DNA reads TGTGCCAGCAGTTACTCGGCGGGACCCACCGGGGAGCTGTTTTTT.

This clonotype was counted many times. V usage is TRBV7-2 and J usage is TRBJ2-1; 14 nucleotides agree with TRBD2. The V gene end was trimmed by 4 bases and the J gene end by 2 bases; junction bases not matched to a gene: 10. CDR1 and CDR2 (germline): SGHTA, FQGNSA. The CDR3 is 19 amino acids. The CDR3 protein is CASSYYGGTSGRPYNEQFF. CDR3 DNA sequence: TGTGCCAGCAGCTATTACGGGGGGACTAGCGGGAGACCCTACAATGAGCAGTTCTTC.

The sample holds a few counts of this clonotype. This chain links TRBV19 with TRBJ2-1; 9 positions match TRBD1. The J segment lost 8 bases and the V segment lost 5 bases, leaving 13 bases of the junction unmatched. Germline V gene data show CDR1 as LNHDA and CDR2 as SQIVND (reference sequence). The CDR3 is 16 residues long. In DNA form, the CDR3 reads TGTGCCAGTAGTCCACACCGGGACAGGGCTCTCCATGAGCAGTTCTTC. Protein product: CASSPHRDRALHEQFF.

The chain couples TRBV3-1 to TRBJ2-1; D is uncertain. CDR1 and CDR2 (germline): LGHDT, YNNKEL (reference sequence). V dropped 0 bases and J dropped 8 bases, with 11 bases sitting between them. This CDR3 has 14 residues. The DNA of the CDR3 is TGTGCCAGCAGCCAAGATCCCGGCCGGGATGAGCAGTTCTTC. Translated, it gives CASSQDPGRDEQFF.

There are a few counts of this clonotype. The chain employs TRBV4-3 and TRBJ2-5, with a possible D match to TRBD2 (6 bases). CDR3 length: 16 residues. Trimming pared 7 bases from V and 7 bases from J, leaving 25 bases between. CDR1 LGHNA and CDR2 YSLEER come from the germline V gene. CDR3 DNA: TGCGCCAGCACCTCAACGGAGAGGGTACTCGGGGGGACCCAGTACTTC. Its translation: CASTSTERVLGGTQYF.

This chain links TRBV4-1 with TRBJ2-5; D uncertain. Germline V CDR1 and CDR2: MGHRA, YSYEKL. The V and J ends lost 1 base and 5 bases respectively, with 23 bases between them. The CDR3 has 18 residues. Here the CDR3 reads CASSQGFFRLLPEETQYF. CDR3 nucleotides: TGCGCCAGCAGCCAAGGGTTTTTTAGGCTATTGCCCGAGGAGACCCAGTACTTC.

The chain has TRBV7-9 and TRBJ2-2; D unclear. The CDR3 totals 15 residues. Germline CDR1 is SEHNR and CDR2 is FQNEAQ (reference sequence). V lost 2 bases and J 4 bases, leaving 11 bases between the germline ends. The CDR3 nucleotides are TGTGCCAGCAGCTTAAGAATGTCGGGCACCGGGGAGCTGTTTTTT. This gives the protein CASSLRMSGTGELFF.

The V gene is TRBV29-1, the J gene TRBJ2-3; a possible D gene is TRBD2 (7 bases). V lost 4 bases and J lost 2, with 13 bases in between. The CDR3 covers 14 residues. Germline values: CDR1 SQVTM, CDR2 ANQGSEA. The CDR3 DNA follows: TGCAGCGTTGGGGGGCGGGAGCACACAGATACGCAGTATTTT. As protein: CSVGGREHTDTQYF.

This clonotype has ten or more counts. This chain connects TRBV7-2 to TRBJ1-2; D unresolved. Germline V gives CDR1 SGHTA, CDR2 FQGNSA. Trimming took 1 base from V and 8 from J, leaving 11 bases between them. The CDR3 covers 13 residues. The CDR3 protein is CASSLGAVAGYTF. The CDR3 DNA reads TGTGCCAGCAGCTTAGGGGCGGTGGCCGGCTACACCTTC.

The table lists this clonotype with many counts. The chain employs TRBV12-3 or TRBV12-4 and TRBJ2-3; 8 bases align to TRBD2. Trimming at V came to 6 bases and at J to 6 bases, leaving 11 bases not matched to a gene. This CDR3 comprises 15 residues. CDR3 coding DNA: TGTGCCAGCAGCCCGACTAGCGTACTGGGGGATACGCAGTATTTT. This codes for CASSPTSVLGDTQYF.

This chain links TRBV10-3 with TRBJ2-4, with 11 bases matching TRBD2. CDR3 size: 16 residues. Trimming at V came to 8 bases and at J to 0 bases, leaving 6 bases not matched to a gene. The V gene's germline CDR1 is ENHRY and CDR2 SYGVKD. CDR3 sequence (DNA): TGTGCCATCGGCACTAGCGGGAGTCTAGCCAAAAACATTCAGTACTTC. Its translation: CAIGTSGSLAKNIQYF.

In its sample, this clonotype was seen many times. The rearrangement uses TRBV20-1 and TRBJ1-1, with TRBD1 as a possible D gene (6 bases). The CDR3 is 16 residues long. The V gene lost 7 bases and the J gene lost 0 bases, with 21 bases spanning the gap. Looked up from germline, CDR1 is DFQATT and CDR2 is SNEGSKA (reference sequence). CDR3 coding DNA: TGCAGTGAGACCCCCCCGGGACATCCAATGAACACTGAAGCTTTCTTT. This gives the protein CSETPPGHPMNTEAFF.

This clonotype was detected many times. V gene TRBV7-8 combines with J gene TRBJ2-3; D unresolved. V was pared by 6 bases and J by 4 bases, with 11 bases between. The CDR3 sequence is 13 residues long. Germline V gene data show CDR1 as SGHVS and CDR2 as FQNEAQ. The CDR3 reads CASSISAPDTQYF. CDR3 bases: TGTGCCAGCAGTATCTCGGCGCCAGATACGCAGTATTTT.

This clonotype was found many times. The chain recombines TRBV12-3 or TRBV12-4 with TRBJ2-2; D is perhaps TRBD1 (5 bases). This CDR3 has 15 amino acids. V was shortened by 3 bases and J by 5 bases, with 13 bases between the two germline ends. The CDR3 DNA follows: TGTGCCAGCAGTTTGTCAGGGTCAGGTACCGGGGAGCTGTTTTTT. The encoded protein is CASSLSGSGTGELFF.

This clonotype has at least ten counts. In nucleotides, the CDR3 is TGTGCCAGCAGCTTATGGGGGTTTTTTGGTTCACCCCTCCACTTT. Encoded protein: CASSLWGFFGSPLHF. The chain combines TRBV7-2 with TRBJ1-6, with D perhaps TRBD1 (5 bases). Germline assignment: CDR1 SGHTA and CDR2 FQGNSA. The CDR3 covers 15 residues. Trimming cost V 2 bases and J 9 bases, with 14 bases left between them.

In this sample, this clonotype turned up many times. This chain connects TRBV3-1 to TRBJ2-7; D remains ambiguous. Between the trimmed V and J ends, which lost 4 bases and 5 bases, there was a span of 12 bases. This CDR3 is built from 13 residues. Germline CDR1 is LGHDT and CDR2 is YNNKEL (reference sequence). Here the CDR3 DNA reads TGTGCCAGCAGCCCAACGCTTCTCCACGAGCAGTACTTC. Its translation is CASSPTLLHEQYF.